A single sample is the source of the 16 T cell receptor beta chains below, sequenced in a study of human T cells and chemical hapten exposure (dated by TCRdb to 2020 to 2023). The protocol used for the library was RACE. TCRdb records NextSeq 500 as the sequencer. TCRdb's own reprocessing of the public reads used fastp at Q25 and MiXCR and kept productive beta chains. Each entry is one CDR3 protein sequence, shown with its most common DNA and genes. The sample yields 95,000 to 150,000 distinct CDR3 sequences; about 11% were counted once. 2% to 2.5% of the sample lies in the top ten. The time point tag for this specimen amounts to: patch test 3, about 24 weeks after DPC sensitization. This specimen's treatment or condition label, per the study, means: therapeutic diphenylcyclopropenone sensitization with weekly scalp DPC. This material consisted of whole blood, taken in connection with sensitization to the hapten diphenylcyclopropenone (DPC). The receptor source for this set is a woman aged 45-65 years with alopecia areata. Some clones in this sample may be carry-over from other donors' samples.

The CDR3 loop is CSASCGETQFF. In DNA, the CDR3 is TGCAGTGCTAGCTGTGGAGAGACTCAATTCTTC. This chain connects TRBV20-1 to TRBJ2-1; D remains unclear. Germline-derived CDR1 and CDR2 are DFQATT and SNEGSKA (reference sequence). This CDR3 is built from 11 residues. V dropped 3 bases and J dropped 16 bases, with 16 bases sitting between them.

This clonotype has only a few counts. This chain connects TRBV19 to TRBJ2-1; D perhaps matches TRBD2 (7 bases). The germline V gene encodes CDR1 LNHDA and CDR2 SQIVND (reference sequence). The CDR3 runs 15 residues. V lost 4 bases and J 5 bases, leaving 15 bases between the germline ends. The DNA of the CDR3 is TGTGCCAGTAGTAAGGGGGGGGCTGGTAACAATGAGCAGTTCTTC. This gives the protein CASSKGGAGNNEQFF.

This clonotype was detected ten times or more. The rearrangement links TRBV2 to TRBJ2-1; D tentatively reads TRBD1 or TRBD2 (6 bases each). V dropped 8 bases and J dropped 8 bases, with 22 bases sitting between them. CDR1 is SNHLY and CDR2 is FYNNEI in the germline V gene. This CDR3 has 15 amino acids. The chain's CDR3 is CASVRGGSLLDEQFF. The CDR3 DNA sequence: TGTGCCAGCGTGAGAGGGGGGTCCCTTTTGGATGAGCAGTTCTTC.

The chain joins TRBV7-9 to TRBJ1-1; TRBD1 aligns across 8 bases. The germline gives CDR1 SEHNR, CDR2 FQNEAQ (reference sequence). The junction had 12 bases not matched to a gene; V was cut back by 5 bases and J by 4 bases. The CDR3 has 16 amino acids. The chain's CDR3 is CASSPQGGRGPTEAFF. The CDR3 nucleotides read TGTGCCAGCAGCCCCCAAGGCGGCAGGGGGCCCACTGAAGCTTTCTTT.

The chain combines TRBV4-1 with TRBJ2-7; no firm D call. Germline loops: CDR1 MGHRA, CDR2 YSYEKL. Trimming took 0 bases from V and 3 from J, leaving 12 bases between them. The CDR3 consists of 15 residues. The DNA for the CDR3 is TGCGCCAGCAGCCAAGATCCGAGCCCATTCTACGAGCAGTACTTC. Translating it yields CASSQDPSPFYEQYF.

The V call is TRBV5-5, the J call TRBJ1-4; tentatively, D is TRBD1 (5 bases). V dropped 3 bases and J dropped 0 bases, with 15 bases sitting between them. The CDR3 runs to 17 residues. Germline V gives CDR1 SGHKS, CDR2 YYEKEE (reference sequence). CDR3 sequence (DNA): TGTGCCAGCAGCTGGAGGGCAGGGAGGGCAACTAATGAAAAACTGTTTTTT. This gives the protein CASSWRAGRATNEKLFF.

This chain connects TRBV5-1 to TRBJ1-1, with a weak D call TRBD1 (5 bases). Germline CDR1 SGHRS, CDR2 YFSETQ. V was clipped by 4 bases and J by 6 bases, with 19 bases between them. The CDR3 extends over 15 amino acids. CDR3 sequence reads: CASSKDHVRAPEAFF. For the CDR3, the DNA is TGCGCCAGCAGCAAGGACCATGTCAGGGCCCCTGAAGCTTTCTTT.

This clonotype has a handful of counts. CDR3 sequence reads: CASSEGTANYGYTF. The CDR3 DNA reads as TGTGCCAGCAGTGAGGGGACGGCTAACTATGGCTACACCTTC. The gene calls are TRBV25-1 and TRBJ1-2, with a tentative D call TRBD1 (5 bases). The ends were cut back, 3 bases at V and 0 bases at J, with 8 bases in the middle. Germline-derived CDR1 and CDR2 are MGHDK and SYGVNS. The CDR3 has 14 residues.

This clonotype was seen more than once but under ten times. V is TRBV2 and J is TRBJ1-1, with unresolved D. The CDR3 is 12 residues long. Germline CDR1 reads SNHLY; CDR2 reads FYNNEI. CDR3: CVTRAGHTEAFF. The CDR3 region has the DNA TGTGTTACGCGTGCAGGTCACACTGAAGCTTTCTTT.

CDR3 bases: TGTGCCGTCGCAGGGAGAGATGAAAAACTGTTTTTT. Protein product: CAVAGRDEKLFF. This chain connects TRBV10-3 to TRBJ1-4; possible D gene TRBD1, 5 bases. V dropped 11 bases and J dropped 6 bases, with 13 bases sitting between them. CDR3 length: 12 amino acids. Germline V gene lookup returns CDR1 ENHRY and CDR2 SYGVKD.

This clonotype was counted a few times. The chain recombines TRBV24-1 with TRBJ2-2; TRBD1 matches at 10 bases. Germline CDR1 is KGHDR and CDR2 is SFDVKD. This CDR3 is built from 16 residues. J lost 5 bases, V lost 4 bases, and 6 bases had no gene match. As DNA, the CDR3 is TGTGCCACCAGTGACCCGGGACAGGGGCAAACCGGGGAGCTGTTTTTT. It specifies CATSDPGQGQTGELFF.

V gene TRBV13 combines with J gene TRBJ2-3; tentatively, D is TRBD2 (6 bases). The germline CDR1 and CDR2 sequences are PRHDT and FYEKMQ (reference sequence). Trimming took 3 bases from V and 5 from J, leaving 21 bases between them. This CDR3 spans 17 amino acids. Written as DNA, the CDR3 is TGTGCCAGCAGCTTCCCCACCCTAGCGCTTAAGGGAGATACGCAGTATTTT. Amino acids: CASSFPTLALKGDTQYF.

This clonotype was seen only a few times. The chain employs TRBV5-1 and TRBJ2-7; 12 bases agree with TRBD1. Germline V lookup: CDR1 SGHRS, CDR2 YFSETQ. J lost 5 bases, V lost 4 bases, and 13 bases had no gene match. The CDR3 is 17 amino acids. The CDR3 region has the DNA TGCGCCAGCAGCCCTTTTTCACCGGGACAGGGGGCGGACGAGCAGTACTTC. This codes for CASSPFSPGQGADEQYF.

This clonotype was counted a few times. The chain combines TRBV5-1 with TRBJ1-2; D remains unclear. Germline loops: CDR1 SGHRS, CDR2 YFSETQ. V lost 0 bases and J 5 bases, leaving 14 bases between the germline ends. This CDR3 is built from 15 residues. CDR3 bases: TGCGCCAGCAGCTTGGGAGTGGGAGAGCTGTATGGCTACACCTTC. Protein product: CASSLGVGELYGYTF.

This clonotype was observed a handful of times. This CDR3 reads CASSLEGLDTDTQYF. Here the CDR3 DNA reads TGTGCCAGCAGCTTAGAGGGCCTTGACACAGATACGCAGTATTTT. The genes are TRBV7-2 and TRBJ2-3; D ambiguous. This CDR3 comprises 15 residues. Deletions cut 1 base from V and 2 bases from J, with 10 bases between. Germline lookup yields CDR1 SGHTA and CDR2 FQGNSA.

In its sample, this clonotype was seen a few times. As the CDR3 is not closed by the conserved phenylalanine or tryptophan, this likely results from a read error. The V and J genes are TRBV12-3 or TRBV12-4 and TRBJ1-1, with D hard to call. CDR3 length: 13 residues. Trimming shortened V by 1 base and J by 9 bases, and 12 bases separated the two germline ends. The CDR3 DNA follows: TGTGCCAGCAGTTTAGATACCCCGGGAAAAGCTTTCTTG. Translating it yields CASSLDTPGKAFL.